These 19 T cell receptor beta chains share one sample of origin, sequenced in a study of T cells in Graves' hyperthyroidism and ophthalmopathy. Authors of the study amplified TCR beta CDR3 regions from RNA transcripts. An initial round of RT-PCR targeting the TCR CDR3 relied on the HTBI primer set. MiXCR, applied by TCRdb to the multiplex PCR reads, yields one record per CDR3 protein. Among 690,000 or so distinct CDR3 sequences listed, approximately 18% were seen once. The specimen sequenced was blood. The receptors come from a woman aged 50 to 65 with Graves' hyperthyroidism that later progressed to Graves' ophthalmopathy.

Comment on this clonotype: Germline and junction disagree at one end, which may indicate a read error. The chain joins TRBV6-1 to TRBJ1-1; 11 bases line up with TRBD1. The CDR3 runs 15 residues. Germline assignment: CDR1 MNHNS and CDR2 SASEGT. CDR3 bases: TGTGCCAGCAGGGACAGGGGGCTAGGGCACACTAAAGCTTTCTTT. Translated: CASRDRGLGHTKAFF.

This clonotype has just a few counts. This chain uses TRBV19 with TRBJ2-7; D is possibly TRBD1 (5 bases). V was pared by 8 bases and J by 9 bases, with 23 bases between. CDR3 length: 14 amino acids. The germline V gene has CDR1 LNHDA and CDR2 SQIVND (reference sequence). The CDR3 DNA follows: TGTGCCAGTCAACATAAGGGGCTTTTAGACGGGCAGTACTTC. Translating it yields CASQHKGLLDGQYF.

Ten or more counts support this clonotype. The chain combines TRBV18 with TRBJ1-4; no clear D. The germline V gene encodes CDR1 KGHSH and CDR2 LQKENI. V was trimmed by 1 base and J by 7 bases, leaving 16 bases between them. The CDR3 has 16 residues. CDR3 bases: TGTGCCAGCTCACCACGGGCCGAGACGAGGACTGAAAAACTGTTTTTT. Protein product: CASSPRAETRTEKLFF.

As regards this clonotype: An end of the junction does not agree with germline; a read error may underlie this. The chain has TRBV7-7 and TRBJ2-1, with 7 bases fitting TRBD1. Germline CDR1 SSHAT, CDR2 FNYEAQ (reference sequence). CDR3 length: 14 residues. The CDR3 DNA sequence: TGTGCTAGCAGCTTATTAGGGGGCGCAGATGAGCAGTTCTTC. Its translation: CASSLLGGADEQFF.

The CDR3 DNA is TGTGCCAGCAGTTTGAGGGCGGGGAGACAGCCCCAGCATTTT. Protein: CASSLRAGRQPQHF. The V and J genes are TRBV28 and TRBJ1-5, with D hard to call. Looked up from germline, CDR1 is MDHEN and CDR2 is SYDVKM. The length of the CDR3 is 14 residues. V lost 3 bases and J 7 bases, leaving 13 bases between the germline ends.

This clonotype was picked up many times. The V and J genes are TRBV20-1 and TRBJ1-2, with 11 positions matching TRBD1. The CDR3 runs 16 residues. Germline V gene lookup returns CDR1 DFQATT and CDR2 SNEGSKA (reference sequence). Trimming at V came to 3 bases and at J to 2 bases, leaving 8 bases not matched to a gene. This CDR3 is CSASPAGTGGNYGYTF. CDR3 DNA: TGCAGTGCTAGCCCGGCCGGGACAGGGGGGAACTATGGCTACACCTTC.

DNA for the CDR3: TGCGCCAGCAGCCGGGACAGGGTTGAGACCCAGTACTTC. Protein sequence: CASSRDRVETQYF. The J gene is TRBJ2-5, the V gene TRBV5-1, with TRBD1 matching over 9 bases. This CDR3 is 13 amino acids long. CDR1 SGHRS and CDR2 YFSETQ come from the germline V gene. V lost 4 bases and J lost 5; bases outside the gene matches: 3.

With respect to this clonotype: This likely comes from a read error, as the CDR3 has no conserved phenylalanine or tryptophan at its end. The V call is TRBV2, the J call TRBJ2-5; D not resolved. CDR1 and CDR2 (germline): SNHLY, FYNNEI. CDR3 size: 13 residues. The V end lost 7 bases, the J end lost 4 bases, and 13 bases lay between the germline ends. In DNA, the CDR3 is TGTGCCAGCATTCGGACCAGCCGAGAGACCCAGTACTCC. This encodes CASIRTSRETQYS.

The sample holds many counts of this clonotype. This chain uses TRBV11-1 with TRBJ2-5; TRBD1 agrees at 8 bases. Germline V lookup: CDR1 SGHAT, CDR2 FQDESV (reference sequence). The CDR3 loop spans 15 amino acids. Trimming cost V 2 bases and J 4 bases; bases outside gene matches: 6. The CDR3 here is CASSLLGQVLETQYF. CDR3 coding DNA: TGTGCCAGCAGCTTACTGGGACAGGTTCTAGAGACCCAGTACTTC.

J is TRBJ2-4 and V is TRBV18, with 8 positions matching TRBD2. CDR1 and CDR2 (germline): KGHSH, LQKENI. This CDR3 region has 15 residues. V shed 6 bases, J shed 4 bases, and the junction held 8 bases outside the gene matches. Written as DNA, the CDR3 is TGTGCCAGCTCGCAACCGCCGGGGGGGAAAAACATTCAGTACTTC. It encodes CASSQPPGGKNIQYF. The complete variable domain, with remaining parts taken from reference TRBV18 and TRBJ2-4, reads NAGVMQNPRHLVRRRGQEARLRCSPMKGHSHVYWYRQLPEEGLKFMVYLQKENIIDESGMPKERFSAEFPKEGPSILRIQQVVRGDSAAYFCASSQPPGGKNIQYFGAGTRLSVL.

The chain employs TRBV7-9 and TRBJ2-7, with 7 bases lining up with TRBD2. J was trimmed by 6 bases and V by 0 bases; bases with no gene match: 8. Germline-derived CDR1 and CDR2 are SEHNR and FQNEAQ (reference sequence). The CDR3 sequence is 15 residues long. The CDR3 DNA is TGTGCCAGCAGCTTAGCAGCGGGGACTTCGGGCGAGCAGTACTTC. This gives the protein CASSLAAGTSGEQYF. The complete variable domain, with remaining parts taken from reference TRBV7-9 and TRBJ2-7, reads DTGVSQNPRHKITKRGQNVTFRCDPISEHNRLYWYRQTLGQGPEFLTYFQNEAQLEKSRLLSDRFSAERPKGSFSTLEIQRTEQGDSAMYLCASSLAAGTSGEQYFGPGTRLTVT.

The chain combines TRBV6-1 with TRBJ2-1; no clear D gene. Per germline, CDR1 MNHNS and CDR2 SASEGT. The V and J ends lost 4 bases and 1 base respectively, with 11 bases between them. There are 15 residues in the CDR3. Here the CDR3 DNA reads TGTGCCAGCAGTGCCGATGACACGTCCTACAATGAGCAGTTCTTC. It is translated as CASSADDTSYNEQFF.

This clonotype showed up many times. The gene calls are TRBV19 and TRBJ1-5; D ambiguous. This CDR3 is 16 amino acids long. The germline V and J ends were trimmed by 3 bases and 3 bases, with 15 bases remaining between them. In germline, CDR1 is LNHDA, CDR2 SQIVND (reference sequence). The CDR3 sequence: CASSIRGRPVNQPQHF. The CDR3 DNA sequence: TGTGCCAGTAGTATCCGTGGACGGCCGGTCAATCAGCCCCAGCATTTT.

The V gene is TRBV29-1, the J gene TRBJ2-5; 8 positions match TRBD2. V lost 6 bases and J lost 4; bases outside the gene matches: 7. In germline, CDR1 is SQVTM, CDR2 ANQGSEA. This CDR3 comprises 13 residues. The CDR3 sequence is CSVTFSGVETQYF. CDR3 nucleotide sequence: TGCAGCGTAACCTTTAGCGGGGTAGAGACCCAGTACTTC.

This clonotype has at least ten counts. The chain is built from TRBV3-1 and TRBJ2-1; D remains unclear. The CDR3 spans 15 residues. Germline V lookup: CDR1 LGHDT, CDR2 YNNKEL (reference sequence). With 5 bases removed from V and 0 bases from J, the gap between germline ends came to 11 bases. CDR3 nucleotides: TGTGCCAGCAGCTCTTCGGTGGTCTCCTACAATGAGCAGTTCTTC. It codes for CASSSSVVSYNEQFF.

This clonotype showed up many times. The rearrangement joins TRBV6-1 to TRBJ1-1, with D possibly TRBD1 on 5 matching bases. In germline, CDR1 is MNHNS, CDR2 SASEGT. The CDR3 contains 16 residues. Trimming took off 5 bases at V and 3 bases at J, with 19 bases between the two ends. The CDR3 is CASSQDRPGSDTEAFF. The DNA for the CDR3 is TGTGCCAGCAGTCAAGACAGACCGGGCAGTGACACTGAAGCTTTCTTT.

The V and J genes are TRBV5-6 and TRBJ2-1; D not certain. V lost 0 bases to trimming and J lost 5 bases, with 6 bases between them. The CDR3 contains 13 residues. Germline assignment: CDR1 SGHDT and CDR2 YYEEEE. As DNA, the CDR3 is TGTGCCAGCAGCTTGGACCAGAACAATGAGCAGTTCTTC. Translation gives CASSLDQNNEQFF.

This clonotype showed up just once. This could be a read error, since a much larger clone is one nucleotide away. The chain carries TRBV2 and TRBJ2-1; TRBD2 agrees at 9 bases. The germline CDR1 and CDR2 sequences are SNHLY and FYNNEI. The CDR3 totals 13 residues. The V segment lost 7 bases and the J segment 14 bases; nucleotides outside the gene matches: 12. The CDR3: CASKSGGTKQEFF. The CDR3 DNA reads TGTGCCAGCAAGAGCGGGGGGACCAAGCAGGAGTTCTTC.

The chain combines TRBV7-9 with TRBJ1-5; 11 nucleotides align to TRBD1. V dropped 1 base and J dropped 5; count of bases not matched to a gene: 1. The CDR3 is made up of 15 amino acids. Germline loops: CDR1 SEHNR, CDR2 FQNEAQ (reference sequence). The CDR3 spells CASSLGGQGDQPQHF. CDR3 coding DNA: TGTGCCAGCAGCTTAGGGGGACAGGGGGATCAGCCCCAGCATTTT.